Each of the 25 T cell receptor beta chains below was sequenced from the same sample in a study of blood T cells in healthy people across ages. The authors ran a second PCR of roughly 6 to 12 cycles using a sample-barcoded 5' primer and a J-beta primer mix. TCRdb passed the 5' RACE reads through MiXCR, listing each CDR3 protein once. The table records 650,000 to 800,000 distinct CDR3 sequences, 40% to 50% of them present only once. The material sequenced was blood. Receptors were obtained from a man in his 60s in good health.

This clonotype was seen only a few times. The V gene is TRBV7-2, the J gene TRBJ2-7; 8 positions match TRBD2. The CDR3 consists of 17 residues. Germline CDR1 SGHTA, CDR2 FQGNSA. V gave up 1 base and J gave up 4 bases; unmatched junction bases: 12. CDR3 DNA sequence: TGTGCCAGCAGCTTAGGGGGGAACGGGGGGGCCTTGTACGAGCAGTACTTC. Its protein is CASSLGGNGGALYEQYF.

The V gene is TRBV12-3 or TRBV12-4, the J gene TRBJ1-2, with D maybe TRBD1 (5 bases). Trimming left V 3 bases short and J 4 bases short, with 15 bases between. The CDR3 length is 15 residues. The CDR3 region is CASSFWGDRFYGYTF. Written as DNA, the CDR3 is TGTGCCAGCAGTTTCTGGGGGGATCGGTTCTATGGCTACACCTTC.

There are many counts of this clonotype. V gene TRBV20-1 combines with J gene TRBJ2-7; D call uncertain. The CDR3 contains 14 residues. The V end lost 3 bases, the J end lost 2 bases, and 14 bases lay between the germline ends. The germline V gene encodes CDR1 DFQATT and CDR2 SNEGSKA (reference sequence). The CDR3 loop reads CSASEYRFPYEQYF. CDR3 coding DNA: TGCAGTGCTAGCGAATACCGGTTTCCCTACGAGCAGTACTTC.

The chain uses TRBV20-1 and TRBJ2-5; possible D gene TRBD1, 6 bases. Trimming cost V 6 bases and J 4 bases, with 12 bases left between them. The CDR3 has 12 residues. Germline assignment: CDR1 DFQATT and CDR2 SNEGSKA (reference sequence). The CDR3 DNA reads TGCAGTGCGAAACTCAGGGGAGAGACCCAGTACTTC. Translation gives CSAKLRGETQYF.

This CDR3 is CSAIPGGSGYEQYF. The DNA of the CDR3 is TGCAGTGCTATCCCAGGGGGCTCGGGATATGAGCAGTACTTC. The gene calls are TRBV20-1 and TRBJ2-5, with 8 positions matching TRBD1. Trimming took 4 bases from V and 11 from J; bases not matched to a gene: 15. The CDR3 has 14 amino acids. From germline, CDR1 is DFQATT and CDR2 SNEGSKA (reference sequence).

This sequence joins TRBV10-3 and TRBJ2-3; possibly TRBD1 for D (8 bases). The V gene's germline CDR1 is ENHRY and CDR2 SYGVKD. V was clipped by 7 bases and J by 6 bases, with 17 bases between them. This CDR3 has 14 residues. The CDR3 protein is CAIMPGQGGDTQYF. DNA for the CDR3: TGTGCCATCATGCCCGGACAGGGAGGGGATACGCAGTATTTT.

CDR3 residues: CASSPGTRSLSGELFF. The CDR3 nucleotides are TGCGCCAGCAGCCCCGGGACTAGAAGTTTATCCGGGGAGCTGTTTTTT. The V gene is TRBV5-1, the J gene TRBJ2-2, with 8 bases fitting TRBD2. Germline trimming cut 4 bases from V and 6 bases from J; bases unmatched to any gene: 11. The germline V gene has CDR1 SGHRS and CDR2 YFSETQ. The CDR3 is 16 residues long.

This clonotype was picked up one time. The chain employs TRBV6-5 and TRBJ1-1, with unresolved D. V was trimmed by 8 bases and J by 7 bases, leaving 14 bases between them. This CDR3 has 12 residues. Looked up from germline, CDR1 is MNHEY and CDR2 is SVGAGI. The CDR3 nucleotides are TGTGCCAGCGGTACCAGTCTTAATGAAGCTTTCTTT. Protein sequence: CASGTSLNEAFF.

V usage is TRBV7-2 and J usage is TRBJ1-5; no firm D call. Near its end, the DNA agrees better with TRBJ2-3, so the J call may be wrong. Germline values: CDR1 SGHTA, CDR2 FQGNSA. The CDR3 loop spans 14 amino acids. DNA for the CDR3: TGTGCCAGCAGCCCCCAAGGTAGCAATCAGCCCCAGTATTTT. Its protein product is CASSPQGSNQPQYF.

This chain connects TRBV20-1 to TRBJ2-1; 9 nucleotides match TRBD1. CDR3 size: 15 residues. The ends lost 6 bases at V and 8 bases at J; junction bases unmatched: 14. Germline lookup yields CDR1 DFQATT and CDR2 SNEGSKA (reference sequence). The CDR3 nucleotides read TGCAGTGCCGTAAGTCGGGACAGGGCTTTAGATGAGCAGTTCTTC. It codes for CSAVSRDRALDEQFF.

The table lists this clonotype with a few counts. CDR3 sequence: CASSRSGSHEQYF. CDR3 nucleotides: TGTGCCAGCAGCCGATCAGGGAGCCACGAGCAGTACTTC. The V call is TRBV3-1, the J call TRBJ2-7; D is possibly TRBD1 or TRBD2 (5 bases each). The CDR3 is 13 amino acids. Germline CDR1 is LGHDT and CDR2 is YNNKEL (reference sequence). Trimming took 4 bases from V and 5 from J, leaving 12 bases between them.

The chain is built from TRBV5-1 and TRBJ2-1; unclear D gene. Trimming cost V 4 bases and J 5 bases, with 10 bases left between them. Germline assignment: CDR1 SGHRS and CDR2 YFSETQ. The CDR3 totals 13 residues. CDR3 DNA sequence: TGCGCCAGCAGCGTGACCCGAAACAATGAGCAGTTCTTC. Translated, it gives CASSVTRNNEQFF.

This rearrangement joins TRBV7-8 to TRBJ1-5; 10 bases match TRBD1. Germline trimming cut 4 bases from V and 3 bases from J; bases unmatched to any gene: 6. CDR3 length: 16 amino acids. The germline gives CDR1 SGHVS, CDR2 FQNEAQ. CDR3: CASSSRQGALNQPQHF. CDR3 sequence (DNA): TGTGCCAGCAGCTCCAGACAGGGGGCCCTCAATCAGCCCCAGCATTTT.

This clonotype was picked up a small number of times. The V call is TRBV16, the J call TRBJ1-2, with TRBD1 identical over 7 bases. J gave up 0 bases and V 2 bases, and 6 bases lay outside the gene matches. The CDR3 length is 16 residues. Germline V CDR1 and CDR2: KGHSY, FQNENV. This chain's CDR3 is CASSQIGTAANYGYTF. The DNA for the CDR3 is TGTGCCAGCAGCCAAATTGGGACAGCCGCTAACTATGGCTACACCTTC.

The CDR3 protein is CASSLTTGCTQYF. The CDR3 region has the DNA TGTGCCAGCAGCCTAACCACAGGGTGCACGCAGTATTTT. The chain employs TRBV5-6 and TRBJ2-3; TRBD1 might be the D (6 bases). The CDR3 extends over 13 amino acids. Germline loops: CDR1 SGHDT, CDR2 YYEEEE. The germline V and J ends were trimmed by 4 bases and 9 bases, with 15 bases remaining between them.

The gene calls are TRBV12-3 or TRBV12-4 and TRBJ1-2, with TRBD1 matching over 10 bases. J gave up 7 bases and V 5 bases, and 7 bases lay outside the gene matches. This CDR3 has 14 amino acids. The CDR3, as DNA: TGTGCCAGCAGTCGACCGGGACAGGGGTCTGGCTACACCTTC. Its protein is CASSRPGQGSGYTF.

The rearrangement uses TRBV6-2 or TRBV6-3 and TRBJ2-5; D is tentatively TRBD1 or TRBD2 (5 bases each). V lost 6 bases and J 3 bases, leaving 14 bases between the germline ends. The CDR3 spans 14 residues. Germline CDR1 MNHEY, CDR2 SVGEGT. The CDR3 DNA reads TGTGCCAGCAGCCCCAGGGACCAGGAAGAGACCCAGTACTTC. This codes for CASSPRDQEETQYF.

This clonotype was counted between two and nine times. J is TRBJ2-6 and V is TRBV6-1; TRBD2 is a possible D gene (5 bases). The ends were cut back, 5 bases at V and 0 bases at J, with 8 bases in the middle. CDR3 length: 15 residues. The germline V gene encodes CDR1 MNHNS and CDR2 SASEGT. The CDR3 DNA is TGTGCCAGCAGTACTAGTAGCTCTGGGGCCAACGTCCTGACTTTC. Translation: CASSTSSSGANVLTF.

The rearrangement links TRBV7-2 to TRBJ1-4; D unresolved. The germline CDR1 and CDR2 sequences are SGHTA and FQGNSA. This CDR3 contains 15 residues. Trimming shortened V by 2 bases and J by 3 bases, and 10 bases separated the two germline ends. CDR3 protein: CASSLRAAANEKLFF. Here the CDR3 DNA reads TGTGCCAGCAGCTTACGGGCCGCAGCTAATGAAAAACTGTTTTTT.

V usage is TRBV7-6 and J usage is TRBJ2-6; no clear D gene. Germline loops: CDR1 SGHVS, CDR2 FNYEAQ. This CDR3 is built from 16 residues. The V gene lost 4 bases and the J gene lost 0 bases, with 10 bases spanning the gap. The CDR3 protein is CASSSSTVSGANVLTF. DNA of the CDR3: TGTGCCAGCAGCTCTTCTACAGTCTCTGGGGCCAACGTCCTGACTTTC.

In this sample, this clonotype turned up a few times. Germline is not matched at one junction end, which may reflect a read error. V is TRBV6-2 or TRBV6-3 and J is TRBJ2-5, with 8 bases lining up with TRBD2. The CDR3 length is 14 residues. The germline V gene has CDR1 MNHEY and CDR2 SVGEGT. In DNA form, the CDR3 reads TGTGCCACCAGTCCCAGCGGGAGAGGTGAGACCCAGTACTTC. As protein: CATSPSGRGETQYF.

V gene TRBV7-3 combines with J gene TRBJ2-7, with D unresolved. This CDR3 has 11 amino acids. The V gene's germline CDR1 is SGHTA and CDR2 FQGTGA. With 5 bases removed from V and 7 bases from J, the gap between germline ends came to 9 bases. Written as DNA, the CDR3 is TGTGCCAGCAGCGCCAGTTGTGAGCAGTACTTC. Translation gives CASSASCEQYF.

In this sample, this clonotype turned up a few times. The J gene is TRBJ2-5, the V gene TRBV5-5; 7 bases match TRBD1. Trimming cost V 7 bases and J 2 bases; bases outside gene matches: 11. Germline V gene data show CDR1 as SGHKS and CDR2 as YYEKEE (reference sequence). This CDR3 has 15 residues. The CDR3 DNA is TGTGCCAGCGGCGCCCGGGACAGTAATCAAGAGACCCAGTACTTC. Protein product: CASGARDSNQETQYF.

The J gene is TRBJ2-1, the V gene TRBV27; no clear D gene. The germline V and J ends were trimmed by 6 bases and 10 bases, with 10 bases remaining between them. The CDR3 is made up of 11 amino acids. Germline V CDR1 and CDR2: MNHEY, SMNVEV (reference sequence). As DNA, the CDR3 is TGTGCCAGCAGCCGTCAAGGCGAGCAGTTCTTC. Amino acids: CASSRQGEQFF.

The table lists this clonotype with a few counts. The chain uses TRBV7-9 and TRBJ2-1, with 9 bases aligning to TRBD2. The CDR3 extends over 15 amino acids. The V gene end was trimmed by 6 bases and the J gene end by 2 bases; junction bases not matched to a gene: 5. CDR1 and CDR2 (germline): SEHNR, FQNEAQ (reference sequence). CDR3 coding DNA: TGTGCCAGCAGTTCAGCGGGGGGACCCTACAATGAGCAGTTCTTC. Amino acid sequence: CASSSAGGPYNEQFF.